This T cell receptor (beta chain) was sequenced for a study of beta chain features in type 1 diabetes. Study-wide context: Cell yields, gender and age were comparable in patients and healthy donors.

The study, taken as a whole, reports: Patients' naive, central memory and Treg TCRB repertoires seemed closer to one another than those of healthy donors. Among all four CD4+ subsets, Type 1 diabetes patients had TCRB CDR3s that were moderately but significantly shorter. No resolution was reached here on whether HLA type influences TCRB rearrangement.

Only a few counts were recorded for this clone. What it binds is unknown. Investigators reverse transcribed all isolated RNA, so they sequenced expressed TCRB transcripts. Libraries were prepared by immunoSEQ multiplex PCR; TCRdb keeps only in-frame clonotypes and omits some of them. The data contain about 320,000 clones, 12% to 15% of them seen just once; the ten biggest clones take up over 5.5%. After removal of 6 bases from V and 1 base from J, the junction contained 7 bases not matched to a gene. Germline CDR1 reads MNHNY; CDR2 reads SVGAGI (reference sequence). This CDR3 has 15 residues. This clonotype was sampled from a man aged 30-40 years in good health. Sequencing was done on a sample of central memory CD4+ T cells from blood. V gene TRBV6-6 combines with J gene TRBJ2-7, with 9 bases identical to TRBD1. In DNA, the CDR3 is TGTGCCAGCAGAAGGAGACAGGGGGGTTCCTACGAGCAGTACGTC. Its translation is CASRRRQGGSYEQYV.